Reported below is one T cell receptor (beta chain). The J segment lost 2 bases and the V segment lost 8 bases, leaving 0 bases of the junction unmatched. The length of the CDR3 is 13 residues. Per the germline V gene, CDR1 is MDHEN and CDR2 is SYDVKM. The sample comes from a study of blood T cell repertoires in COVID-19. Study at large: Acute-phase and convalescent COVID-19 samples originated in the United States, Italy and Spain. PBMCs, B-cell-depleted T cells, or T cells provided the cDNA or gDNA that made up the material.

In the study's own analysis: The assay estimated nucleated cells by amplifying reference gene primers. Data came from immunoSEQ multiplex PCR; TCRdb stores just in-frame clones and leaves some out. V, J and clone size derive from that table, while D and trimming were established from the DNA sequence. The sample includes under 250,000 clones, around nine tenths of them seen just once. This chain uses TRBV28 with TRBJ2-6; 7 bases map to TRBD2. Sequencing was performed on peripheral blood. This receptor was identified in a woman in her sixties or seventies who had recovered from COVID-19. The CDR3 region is CASRGAGANVLTF. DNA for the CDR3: TGTGCCAGCCGGGGGGCTGGGGCCAACGTCCTGACTTTC.